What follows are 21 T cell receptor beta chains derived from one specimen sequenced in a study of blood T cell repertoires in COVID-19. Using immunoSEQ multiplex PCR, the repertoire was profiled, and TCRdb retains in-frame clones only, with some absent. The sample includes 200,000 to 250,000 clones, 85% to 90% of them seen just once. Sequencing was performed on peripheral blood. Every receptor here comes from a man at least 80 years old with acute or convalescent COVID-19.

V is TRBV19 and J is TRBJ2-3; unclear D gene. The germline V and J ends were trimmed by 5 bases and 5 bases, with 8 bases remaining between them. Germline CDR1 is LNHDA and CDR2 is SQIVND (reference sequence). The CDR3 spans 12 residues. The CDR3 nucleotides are TGTGCCAGTAGTGAGGTGGGAGATACGCAGTATTTT. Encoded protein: CASSEVGDTQYF. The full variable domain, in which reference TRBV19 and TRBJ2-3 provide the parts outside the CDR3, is DGGITQSPKYLFRKEGQNVTLSCEQNLNHDAMYWYRQDPGQGLRLIYYSQIVNDFQKGDIAEGYSVSREKKESFPLTVTSAQKNPTAFYLCASSEVGDTQYFGPGTRLTVL.

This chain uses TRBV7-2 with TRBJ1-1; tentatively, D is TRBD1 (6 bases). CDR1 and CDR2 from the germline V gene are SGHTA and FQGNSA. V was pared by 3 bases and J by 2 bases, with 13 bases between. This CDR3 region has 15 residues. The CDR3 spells CASSLSSGTNTEAFF. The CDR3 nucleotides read TGTGCCAGCAGCTTGTCGTCAGGGACAAACACTGAAGCTTTCTTT.

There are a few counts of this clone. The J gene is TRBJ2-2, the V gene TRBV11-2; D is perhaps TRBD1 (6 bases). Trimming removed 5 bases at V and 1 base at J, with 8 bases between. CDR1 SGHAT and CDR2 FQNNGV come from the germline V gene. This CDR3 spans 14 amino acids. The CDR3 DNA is TGTGCCAGCAGCAGGACAGTGAACACCGGGGAGCTGTTTTTT. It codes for CASSRTVNTGELFF.

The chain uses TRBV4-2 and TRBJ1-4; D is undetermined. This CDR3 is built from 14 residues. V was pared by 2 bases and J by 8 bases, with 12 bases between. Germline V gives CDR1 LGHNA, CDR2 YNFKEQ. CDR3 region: CASSQSSAGEKLFF. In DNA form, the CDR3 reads TGTGCCAGCAGCCAATCTTCTGCGGGGGAAAAACTGTTTTTT.

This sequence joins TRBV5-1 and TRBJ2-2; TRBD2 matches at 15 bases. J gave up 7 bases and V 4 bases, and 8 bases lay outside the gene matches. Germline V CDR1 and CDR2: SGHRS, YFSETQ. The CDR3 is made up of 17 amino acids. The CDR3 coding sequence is TGCGCCAGCAGCCACGGACTAGCGGGAGGGCCGGGCGGGGAGCTGTTTTTT. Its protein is CASSHGLAGGPGGELFF.

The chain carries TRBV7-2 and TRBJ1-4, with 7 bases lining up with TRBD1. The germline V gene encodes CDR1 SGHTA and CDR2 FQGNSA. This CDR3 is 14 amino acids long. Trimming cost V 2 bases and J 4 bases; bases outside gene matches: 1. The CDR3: CASSLNRGNEKLFF. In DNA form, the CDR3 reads TGTGCCAGCAGCTTAAACAGGGGTAATGAAAAACTGTTTTTT.

The CDR3 reads CASSLTSGPSTNEQFF. The CDR3 DNA is TGTGCCAGCAGCTTAACTAGCGGCCCCTCGACCAATGAGCAGTTCTTC. This chain links TRBV7-9 with TRBJ2-1; 8 positions agree with TRBD2. J gave up 6 bases and V 2 bases, and 9 bases lay outside the gene matches. From germline, CDR1 is SEHNR and CDR2 FQNEAQ (reference sequence). The CDR3 spans 16 residues.

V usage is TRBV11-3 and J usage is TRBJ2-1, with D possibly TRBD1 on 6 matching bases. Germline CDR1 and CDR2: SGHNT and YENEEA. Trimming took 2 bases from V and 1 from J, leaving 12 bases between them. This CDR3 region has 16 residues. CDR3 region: CASSLRGTESYNEQFF. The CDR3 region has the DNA TGTGCCAGCAGCTTAAGGGGGACCGAATCCTACAATGAGCAGTTCTTC.

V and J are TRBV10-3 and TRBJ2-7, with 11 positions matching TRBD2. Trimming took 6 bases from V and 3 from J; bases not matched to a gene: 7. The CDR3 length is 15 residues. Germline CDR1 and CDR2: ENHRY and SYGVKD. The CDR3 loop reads CAIREGLAASYEQYF. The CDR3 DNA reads TGTGCCATCAGGGAGGGACTAGCGGCTAGCTACGAGCAGTACTTC.

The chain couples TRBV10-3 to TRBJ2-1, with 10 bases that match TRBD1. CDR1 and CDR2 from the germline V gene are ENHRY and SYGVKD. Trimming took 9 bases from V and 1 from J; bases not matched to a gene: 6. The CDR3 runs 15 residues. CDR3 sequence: CAIAPGQGSYNEQFF. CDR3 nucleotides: TGTGCCATTGCACCGGGACAGGGGTCCTACAATGAGCAGTTCTTC.

The DNA of the CDR3 is TGCGCCAGCAGCTTGGGTGGACAGCCCTATGGCTACACCTTC. It encodes CASSLGGQPYGYTF. The chain combines TRBV5-1 with TRBJ1-2; maybe TRBD1 (6 bases). The V gene's germline CDR1 is SGHRS and CDR2 YFSETQ. The CDR3 sequence is 14 residues long. V was clipped by 0 bases and J by 4 bases, with 10 bases between them.

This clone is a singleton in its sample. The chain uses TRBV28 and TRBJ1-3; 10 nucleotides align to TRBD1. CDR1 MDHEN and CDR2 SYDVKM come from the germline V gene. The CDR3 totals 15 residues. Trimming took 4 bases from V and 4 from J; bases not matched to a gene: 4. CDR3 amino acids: CASSYRTGGGNTIYF. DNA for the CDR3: TGTGCCAGCAGTTATCGGACAGGGGGGGGAAACACCATATATTTT.

CDR3 loop: CASNPGAGGPSEQYF. The CDR3 nucleotides read TGCGCCAGCAACCCCGGAGCGGGAGGGCCCAGCGAGCAGTACTTC. V is TRBV5-1 and J is TRBJ2-7; 10 nucleotides match TRBD2. V lost 6 bases to trimming and J lost 6 bases; unmatched junction nucleotides: 12. CDR1 SGHRS and CDR2 YFSETQ come from the germline V gene. The length of the CDR3 is 15 residues.

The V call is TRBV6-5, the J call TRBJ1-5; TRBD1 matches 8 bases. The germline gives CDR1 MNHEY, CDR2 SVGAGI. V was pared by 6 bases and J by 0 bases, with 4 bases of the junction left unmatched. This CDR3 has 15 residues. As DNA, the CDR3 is TGTGCCAGCAGACGGACAGGGAATAGCAATCAGCCCCAGCATTTT. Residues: CASRRTGNSNQPQHF.

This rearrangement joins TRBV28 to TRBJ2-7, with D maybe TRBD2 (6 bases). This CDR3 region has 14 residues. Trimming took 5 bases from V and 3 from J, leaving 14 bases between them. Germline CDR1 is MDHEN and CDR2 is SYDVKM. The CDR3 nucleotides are TGTGCCAGCAGTCCGACCGGGACTGGCTACGAGCAGTACGTC. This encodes CASSPTGTGYEQYV.

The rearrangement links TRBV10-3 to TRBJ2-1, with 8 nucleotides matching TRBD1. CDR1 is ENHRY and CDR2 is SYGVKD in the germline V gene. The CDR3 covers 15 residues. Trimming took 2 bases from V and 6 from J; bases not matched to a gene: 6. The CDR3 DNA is TGTGCCATCAGTGAGGGACAGGGTATATTCAATGAGCAGTTCTTC. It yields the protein CAISEGQGIFNEQFF.

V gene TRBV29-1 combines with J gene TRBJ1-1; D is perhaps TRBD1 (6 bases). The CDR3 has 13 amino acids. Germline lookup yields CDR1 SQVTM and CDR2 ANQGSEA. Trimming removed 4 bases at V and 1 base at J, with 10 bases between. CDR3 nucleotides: TGCAGCGTTGGTCAGACAGGGAACACTGAAGCTTTCTTT. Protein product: CSVGQTGNTEAFF.

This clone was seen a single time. CDR3 nucleotide sequence: TGTGCCAGCAGTGAATCGGCAGGGTATAATTCACCCCTCCACTTT. This gives the protein CASSESAGYNSPLHF. J is TRBJ1-6 and V is TRBV6-1, with D maybe TRBD1 (5 bases). This CDR3 region has 15 residues. V dropped 2 bases and J dropped 4 bases, with 9 bases sitting between them. Germline V CDR1 and CDR2: MNHNS, SASEGT.

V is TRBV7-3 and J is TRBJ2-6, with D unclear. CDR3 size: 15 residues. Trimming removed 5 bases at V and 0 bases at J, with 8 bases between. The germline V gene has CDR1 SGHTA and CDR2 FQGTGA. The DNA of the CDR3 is TGTGCCAGCAGCCTACAGACCTCTGGGGCCAACGTCCTGACTTTC. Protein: CASSLQTSGANVLTF. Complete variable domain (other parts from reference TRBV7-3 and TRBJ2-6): GAGVSQTPSNKVTEKGKYVELRCDPISGHTALYWYRQSLGQGPEFLIYFQGTGAADDSGLPNDRFFAVRPEGSVSTLKIQRTERGDSAVYLCASSLQTSGANVLTFGAGSRLTVL.

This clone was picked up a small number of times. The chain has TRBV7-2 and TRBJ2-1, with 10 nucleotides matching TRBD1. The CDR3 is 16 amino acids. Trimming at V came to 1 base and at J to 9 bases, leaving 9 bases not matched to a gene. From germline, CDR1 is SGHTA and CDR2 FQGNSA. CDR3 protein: CASSLVRTGGSVEQFF. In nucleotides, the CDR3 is TGTGCCAGCAGCTTAGTAAGGACAGGGGGTTCCGTTGAGCAGTTCTTC.

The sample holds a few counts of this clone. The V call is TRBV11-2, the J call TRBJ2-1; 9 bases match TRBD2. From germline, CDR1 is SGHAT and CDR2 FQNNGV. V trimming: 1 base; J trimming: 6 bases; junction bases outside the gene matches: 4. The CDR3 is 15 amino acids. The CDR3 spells CASSLAGGRGNEQFF. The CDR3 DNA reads TGTGCCAGCAGCTTAGCAGGCGGGAGGGGCAATGAGCAGTTCTTC.